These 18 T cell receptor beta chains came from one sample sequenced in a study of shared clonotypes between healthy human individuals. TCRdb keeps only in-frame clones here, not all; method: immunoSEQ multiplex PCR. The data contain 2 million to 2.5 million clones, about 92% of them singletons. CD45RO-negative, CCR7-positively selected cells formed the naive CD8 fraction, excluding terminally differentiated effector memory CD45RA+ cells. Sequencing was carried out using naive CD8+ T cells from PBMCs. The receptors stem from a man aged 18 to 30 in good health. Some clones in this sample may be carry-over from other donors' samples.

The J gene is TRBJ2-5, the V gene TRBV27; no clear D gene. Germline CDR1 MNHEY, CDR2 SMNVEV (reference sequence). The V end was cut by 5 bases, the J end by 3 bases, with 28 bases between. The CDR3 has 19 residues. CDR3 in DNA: TGTGCCAGCAGTCCGCCCGGACCTACCTATTTATCTAGGGAAGAGACCCAGTACTTC. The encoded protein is CASSPPGPTYLSREETQYF.

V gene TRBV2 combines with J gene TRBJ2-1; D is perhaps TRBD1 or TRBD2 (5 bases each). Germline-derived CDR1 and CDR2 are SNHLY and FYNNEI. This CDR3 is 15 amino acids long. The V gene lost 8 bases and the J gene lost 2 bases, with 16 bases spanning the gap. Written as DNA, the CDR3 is TGTGCCAGCGTCTGGGGGAGAGCCCCCTACAATGAGCAGTTCTTC. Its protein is CASVWGRAPYNEQFF.

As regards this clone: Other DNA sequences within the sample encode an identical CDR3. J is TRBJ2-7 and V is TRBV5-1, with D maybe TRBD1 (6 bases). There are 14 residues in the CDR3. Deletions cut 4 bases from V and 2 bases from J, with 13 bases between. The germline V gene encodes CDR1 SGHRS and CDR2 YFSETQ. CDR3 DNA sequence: TGCGCCAGCAGCCCGGGGCAGGGGCCCTACGAGCAGTACTTC. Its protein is CASSPGQGPYEQYF.

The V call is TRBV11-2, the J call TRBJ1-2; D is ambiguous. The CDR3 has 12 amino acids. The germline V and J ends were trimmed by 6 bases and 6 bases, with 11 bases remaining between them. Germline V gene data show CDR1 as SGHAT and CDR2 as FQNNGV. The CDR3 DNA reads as TGTGCCAGCAGTATAATGATGGATGGCTACACCTTC. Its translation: CASSIMMDGYTF.

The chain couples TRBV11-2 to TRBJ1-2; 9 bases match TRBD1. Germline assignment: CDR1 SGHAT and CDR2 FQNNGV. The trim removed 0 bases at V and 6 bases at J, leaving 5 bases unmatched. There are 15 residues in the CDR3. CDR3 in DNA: TGTGCCAGCAGCTTAGAGAGGACAGGGGCCAATGGCTACACCTTC. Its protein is CASSLERTGANGYTF.

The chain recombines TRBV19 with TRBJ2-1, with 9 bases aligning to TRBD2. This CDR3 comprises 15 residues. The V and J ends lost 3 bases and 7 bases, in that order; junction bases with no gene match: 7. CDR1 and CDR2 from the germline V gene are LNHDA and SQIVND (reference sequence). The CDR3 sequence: CASSINLAGPNEQFF. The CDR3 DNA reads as TGTGCCAGTAGTATTAATCTAGCGGGGCCAAATGAGCAGTTCTTC.

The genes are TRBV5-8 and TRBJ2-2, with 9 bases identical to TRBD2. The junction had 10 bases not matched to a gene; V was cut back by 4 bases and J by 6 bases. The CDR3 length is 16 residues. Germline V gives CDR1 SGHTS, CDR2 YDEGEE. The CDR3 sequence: CASSEEREELAGELFF. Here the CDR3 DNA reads TGTGCCAGCAGCGAGGAGCGGGAGGAACTTGCCGGGGAGCTGTTTTTT.

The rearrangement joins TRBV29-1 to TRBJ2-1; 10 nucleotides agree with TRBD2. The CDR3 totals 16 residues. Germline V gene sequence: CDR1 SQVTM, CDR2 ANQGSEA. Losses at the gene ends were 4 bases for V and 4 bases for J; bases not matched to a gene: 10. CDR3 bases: TGCAGCGTTGGGCTAGCGGGAGTTGACGGATACAATGAGCAGTTCTTC. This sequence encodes CSVGLAGVDGYNEQFF.

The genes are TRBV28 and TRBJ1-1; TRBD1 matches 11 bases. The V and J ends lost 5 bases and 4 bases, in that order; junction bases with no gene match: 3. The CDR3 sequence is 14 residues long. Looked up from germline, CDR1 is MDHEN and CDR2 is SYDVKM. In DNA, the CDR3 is TGTGCCAGCAGTCAGGACAGGGGGCCCACTGAAGCTTTCTTT. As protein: CASSQDRGPTEAFF. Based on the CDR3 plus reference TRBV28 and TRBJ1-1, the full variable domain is DVKVTQSSRYLVKRTGEKVFLECVQDMDHENMFWYRQDPGLGLRLIYFSYDVKMKEKGDIPEGYSVSREKKERFSLILESASTNQTSMYLCASSQDRGPTEAFFGQGTRLTVV.

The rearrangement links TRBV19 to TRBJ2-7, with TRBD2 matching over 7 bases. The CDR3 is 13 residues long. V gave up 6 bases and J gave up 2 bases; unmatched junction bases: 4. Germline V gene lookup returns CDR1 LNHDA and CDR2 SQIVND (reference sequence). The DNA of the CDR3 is TGTGCCAGTAGACCAGCGGGGACCTACGAGCAGTACTTC. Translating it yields CASRPAGTYEQYF. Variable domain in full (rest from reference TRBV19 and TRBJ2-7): DGGITQSPKYLFRKEGQNVTLSCEQNLNHDAMYWYRQDPGQGLRLIYYSQIVNDFQKGDIAEGYSVSREKKESFPLTVTSAQKNPTAFYLCASRPAGTYEQYFGPGTRLTVT.

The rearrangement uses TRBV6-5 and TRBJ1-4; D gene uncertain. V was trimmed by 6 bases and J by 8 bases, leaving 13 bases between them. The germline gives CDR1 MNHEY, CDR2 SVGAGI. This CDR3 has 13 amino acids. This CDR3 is CASSMPTREKLFF. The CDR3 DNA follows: TGTGCCAGCAGCATGCCCACAAGAGAAAAACTGTTTTTT.

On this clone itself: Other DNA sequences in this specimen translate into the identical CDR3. CDR3 nucleotide sequence: TGTGCCAGCAGTTTTAGCGGGAACACCGGGGAGCTGTTTTTT. Translation: CASSFSGNTGELFF. The V call is TRBV27, the J call TRBJ2-2; maybe TRBD2 (6 bases). CDR1 and CDR2 from the germline V gene are MNHEY and SMNVEV (reference sequence). V was cut by 3 bases and J by 1 base, with 6 bases left in between. The CDR3 runs 14 residues.

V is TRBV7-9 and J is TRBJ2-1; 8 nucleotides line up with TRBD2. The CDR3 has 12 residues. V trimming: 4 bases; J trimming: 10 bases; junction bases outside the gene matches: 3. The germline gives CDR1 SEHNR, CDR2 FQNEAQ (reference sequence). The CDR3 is CASSSVAGEQFF. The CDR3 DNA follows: TGTGCCAGCAGCTCAGTAGCGGGAGAGCAGTTCTTC. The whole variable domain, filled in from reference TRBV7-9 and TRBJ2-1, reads DTGVSQNPRHKITKRGQNVTFRCDPISEHNRLYWYRQTLGQGPEFLTYFQNEAQLEKSRLLSDRFSAERPKGSFSTLEIQRTEQGDSAMYLCASSSVAGEQFFGPGTRLTVL.

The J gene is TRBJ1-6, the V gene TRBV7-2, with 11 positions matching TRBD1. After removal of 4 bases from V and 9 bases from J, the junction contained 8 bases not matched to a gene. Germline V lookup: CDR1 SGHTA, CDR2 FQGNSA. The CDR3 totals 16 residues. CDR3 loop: CASSSQDRGRGSPLHF. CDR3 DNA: TGTGCCAGCAGCTCTCAGGACAGGGGGCGCGGTTCACCCCTCCACTTT.

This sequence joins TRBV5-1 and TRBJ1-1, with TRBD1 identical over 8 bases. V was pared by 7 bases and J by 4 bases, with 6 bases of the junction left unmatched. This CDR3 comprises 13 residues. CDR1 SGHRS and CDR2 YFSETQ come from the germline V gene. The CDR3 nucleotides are TGCGCCAGCCGCGGACAGGGTGGCACTGAAGCTTTCTTT. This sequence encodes CASRGQGGTEAFF.

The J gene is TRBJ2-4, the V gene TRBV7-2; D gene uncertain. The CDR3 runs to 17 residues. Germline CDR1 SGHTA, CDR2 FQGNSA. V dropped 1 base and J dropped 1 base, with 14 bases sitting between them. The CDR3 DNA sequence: TGTGCCAGCAGCTTAGAGGTCGGCGCCATGGCCAAAAACATTCAGTACTTC. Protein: CASSLEVGAMAKNIQYF. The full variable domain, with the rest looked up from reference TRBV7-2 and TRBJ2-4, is GAGVSQSPSNKVTEKGKDVELRCDPISGHTALYWYRQSLGQGLEFLIYFQGNSAPDKSGLPSDRFSAERTGGSVSTLTIQRTQQEDSAVYLCASSLEVGAMAKNIQYFGAGTRLSVL.

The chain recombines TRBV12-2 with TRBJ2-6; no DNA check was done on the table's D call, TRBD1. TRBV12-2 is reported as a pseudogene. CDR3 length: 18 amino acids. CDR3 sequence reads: CASRSRGTGPSGANVLTF. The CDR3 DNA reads TGTGCAAGTCGCTCTCGAGGGACAGGCCCCTCTGGGGCCAACGTCCTGACTTTC.

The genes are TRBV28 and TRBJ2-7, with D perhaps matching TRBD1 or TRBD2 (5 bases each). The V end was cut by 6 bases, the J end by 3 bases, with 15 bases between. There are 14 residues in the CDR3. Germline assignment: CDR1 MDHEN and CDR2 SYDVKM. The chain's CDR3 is CASRPLGGYYEQYF. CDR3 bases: TGTGCCAGCAGACCCCTTGGGGGATACTACGAGCAGTACTTC.